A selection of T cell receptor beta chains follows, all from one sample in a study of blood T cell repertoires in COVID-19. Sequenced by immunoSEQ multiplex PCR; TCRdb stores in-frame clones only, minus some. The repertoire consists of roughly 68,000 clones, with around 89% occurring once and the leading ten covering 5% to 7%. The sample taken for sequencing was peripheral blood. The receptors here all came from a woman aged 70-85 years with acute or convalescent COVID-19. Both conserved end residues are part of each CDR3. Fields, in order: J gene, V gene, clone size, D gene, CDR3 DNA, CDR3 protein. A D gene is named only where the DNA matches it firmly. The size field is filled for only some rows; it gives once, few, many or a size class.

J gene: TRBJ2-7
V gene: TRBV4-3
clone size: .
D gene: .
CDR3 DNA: TGCGCCAGCAGCCAAGAGAGGGCCTACGAGCAGTACTTC
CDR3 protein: CASSQERAYEQYF

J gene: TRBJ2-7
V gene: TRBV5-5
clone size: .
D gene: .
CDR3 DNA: TGTGCCAGCAGCTTGGCCGTTACAGGGTACTACGAGCAGTACTTC
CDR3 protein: CASSLAVTGYYEQYF

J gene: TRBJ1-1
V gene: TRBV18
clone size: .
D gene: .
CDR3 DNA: TGTGCCAGCTCGTCGGACAGTCTGAACACTGAAGCTTTCTTT
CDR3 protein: CASSSDSLNTEAFF

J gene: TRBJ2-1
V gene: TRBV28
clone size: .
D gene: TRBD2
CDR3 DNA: TGTGCCAGCAGGTTGAGGACTAGCGGGGGTTACAATGAGCAGTTCTTC
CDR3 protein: CASRLRTSGGYNEQFF

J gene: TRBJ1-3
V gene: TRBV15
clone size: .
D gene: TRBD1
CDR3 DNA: TGTGCCACCAGCAGAGTCCGACAGGGAGGTGGAAACACCATATATTTT
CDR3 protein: CATSRVRQGGGNTIYF

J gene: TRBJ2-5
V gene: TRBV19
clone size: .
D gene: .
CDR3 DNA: TGTGCCAGTAGCAGGGATCAAGAGACCCAGTACTTC
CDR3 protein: CASSRDQETQYF

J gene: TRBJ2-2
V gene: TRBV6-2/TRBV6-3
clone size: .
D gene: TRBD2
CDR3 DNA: TGTGCCAGCAGTTACCCCAGCGGGAGGGTTAGCACCGGGGAGCTGTTTTTT
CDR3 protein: CASSYPSGRVSTGELFF

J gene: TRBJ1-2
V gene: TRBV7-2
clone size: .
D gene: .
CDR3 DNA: TGTGCCAGCACCGAAGAGGAGGATGGCTATGGCTACACCTTC
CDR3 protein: CASTEEEDGYGYTF

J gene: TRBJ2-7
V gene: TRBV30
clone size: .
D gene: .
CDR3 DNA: TGTGCCTGGAGGAAGGACATCTCCTACGAGCAGTACTTC
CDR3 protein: CAWRKDISYEQYF

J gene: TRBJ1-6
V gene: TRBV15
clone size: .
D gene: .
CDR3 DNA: TGTGCCACCAGCAGAGATAGTTCCCCCGGGAGCTCCTATAATTCACCCCTCCACTTT
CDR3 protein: CATSRDSSPGSSYNSPLHF

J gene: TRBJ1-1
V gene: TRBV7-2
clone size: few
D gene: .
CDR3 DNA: TGTGCCAGCAGCGTACAGGTCCAAACTGGTATAACTGAAGCTTTCTTT
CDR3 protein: CASSVQVQTGITEAFF

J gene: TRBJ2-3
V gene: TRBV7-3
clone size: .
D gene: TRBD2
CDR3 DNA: TGTGCCAGCAGCTCCTTAGTAGCGGGAGACGGAGATACGCAGTATTTT
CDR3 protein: CASSSLVAGDGDTQYF

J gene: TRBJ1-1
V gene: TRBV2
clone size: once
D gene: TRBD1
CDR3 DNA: TGTGCCAGCAGTGGGGACAGTACAGAAGCTTTCTTT
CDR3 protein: CASSGDSTEAFF

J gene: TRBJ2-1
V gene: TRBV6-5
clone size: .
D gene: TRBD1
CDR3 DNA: TGTGCCAGCAGTTACTCGACAGGGGGCTCCTACAATGAGCAGTTCTTC
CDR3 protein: CASSYSTGGSYNEQFF

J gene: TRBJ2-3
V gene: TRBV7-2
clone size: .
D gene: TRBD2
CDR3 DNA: TGTGCCAGCAGCCCAACTTGGGGACTAGCGGGAGTAAGGGATACGCAGTATTTT
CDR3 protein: CASSPTWGLAGVRDTQYF

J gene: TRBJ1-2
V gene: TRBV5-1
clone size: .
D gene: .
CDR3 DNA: TGCGCCAGCAGATTGACAGGCGATAACTATGGCTACACCTTC
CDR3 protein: CASRLTGDNYGYTF

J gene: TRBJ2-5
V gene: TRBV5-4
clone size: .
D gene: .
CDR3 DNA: TGTGCCAGCAGTTTACAGGTCCAAGAGACCCAGTACTTC
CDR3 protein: CASSLQVQETQYF

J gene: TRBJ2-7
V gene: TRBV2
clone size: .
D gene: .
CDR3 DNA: TGTGCCAGCAGTGTTTACAACGAGCAGTACTTC
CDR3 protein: CASSVYNEQYF

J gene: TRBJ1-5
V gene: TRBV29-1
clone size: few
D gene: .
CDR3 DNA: TGCAGCGTTGAAGATGAGGCCTACAATCAGCCCCAGCATTTT
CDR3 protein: CSVEDEAYNQPQHF

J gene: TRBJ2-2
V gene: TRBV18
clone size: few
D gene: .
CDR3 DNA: TGTGCCAGCTCACCTCAGGGTACCGGGGAGCTGTTTTTT
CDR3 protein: CASSPQGTGELFF

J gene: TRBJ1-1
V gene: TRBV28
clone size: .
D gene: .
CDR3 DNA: TGTGCCAGCAAACGGGGGGCAAAAGCTTTCTTT
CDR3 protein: CASKRGAKAFF

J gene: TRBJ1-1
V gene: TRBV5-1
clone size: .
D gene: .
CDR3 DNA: TGCGCCAGCAGCTTGGAGTGGGGGCAAACTGAAGCTTTCTTT
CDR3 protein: CASSLEWGQTEAFF

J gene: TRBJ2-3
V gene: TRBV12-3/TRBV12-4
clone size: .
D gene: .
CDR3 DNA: TGTGCCAGCGTAAGCACAGATACGCAGTATTTT
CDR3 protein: CASVSTDTQYF

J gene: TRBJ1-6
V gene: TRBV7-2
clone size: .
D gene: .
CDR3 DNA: TGTGCCAGCAGCTCTGACAGGTCTCGATCACCCCTCCACTTT
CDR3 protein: CASSSDRSRSPLHF

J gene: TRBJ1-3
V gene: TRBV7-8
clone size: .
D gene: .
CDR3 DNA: TGTGCCAGCAGCTTGGGGAGGGGGGGCCGAAACACCATATATTTT
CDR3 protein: CASSLGRGGRNTIYF

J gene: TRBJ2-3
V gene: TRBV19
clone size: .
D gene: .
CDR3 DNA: TGTGCCAGTAGCCGGGACATGACGAGCACAGATACGCAGTATTTT
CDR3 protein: CASSRDMTSTDTQYF

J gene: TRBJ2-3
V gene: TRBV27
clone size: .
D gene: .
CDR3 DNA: TGTGCCAGCAGTTTAGGAGGGAGGAGCACAGATACGCAGTATTTT
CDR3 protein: CASSLGGRSTDTQYF

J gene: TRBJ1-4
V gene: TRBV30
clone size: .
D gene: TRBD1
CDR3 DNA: TGTGCCTGGAGGGGACAGGGCTGGGGTGAAAAACTGTTTTTT
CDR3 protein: CAWRGQGWGEKLFF

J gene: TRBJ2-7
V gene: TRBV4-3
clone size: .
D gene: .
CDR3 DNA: TGCGCCAGCAGCCAAGATTATTGGGGGGAGCGCTCCTACGAGCAGTACTTC
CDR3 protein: CASSQDYWGERSYEQYF

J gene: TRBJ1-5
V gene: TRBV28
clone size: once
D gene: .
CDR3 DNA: TGTGCCAGCACCACGGGGGTTCAGCCCCAGCATTTT
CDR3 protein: CASTTGVQPQHF

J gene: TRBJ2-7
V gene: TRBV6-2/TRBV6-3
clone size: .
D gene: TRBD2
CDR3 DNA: TGTGCCAGCAGTTACGGCGCGGCAGTTGGGACTAGCGGGATCTACGAGCAGTACTTC
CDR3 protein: CASSYGAAVGTSGIYEQYF

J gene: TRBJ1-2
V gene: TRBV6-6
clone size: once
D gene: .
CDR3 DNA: TGTGCCAGCAGTTACGACAGTGCAAATGGCTACACCTTC
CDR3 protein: CASSYDSANGYTF

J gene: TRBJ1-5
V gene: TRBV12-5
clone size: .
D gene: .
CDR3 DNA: TGTGCTAGTGGTTTGGTATACACCAACCTTAATCAGCCCCAGCATTTT
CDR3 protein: CASGLVYTNLNQPQHF

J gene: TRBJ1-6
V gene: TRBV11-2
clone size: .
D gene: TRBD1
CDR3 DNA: TGTGCCAGCAGCTCGGACACAGGGGGATCCAATTCACCCCTCCACTTT
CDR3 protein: CASSSDTGGSNSPLHF

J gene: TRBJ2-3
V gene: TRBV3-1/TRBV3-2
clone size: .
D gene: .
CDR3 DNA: TGTGCCAGCAGCCAAGATAGCGACATACGCACAGATACGCAGTATTTT
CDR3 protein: CASSQDSDIRTDTQYF

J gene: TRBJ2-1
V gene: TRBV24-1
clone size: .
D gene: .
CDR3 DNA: TGTGCCACCAGTGACGCTAGACTACAGCAGTTCTTC
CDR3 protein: CATSDARLQQFF

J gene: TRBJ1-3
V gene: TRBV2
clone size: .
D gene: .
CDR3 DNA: TGTGCCAGCAGTGATCGGGGTGTAAGCTCTGGAAACACCATATATTTT
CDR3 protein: CASSDRGVSSGNTIYF

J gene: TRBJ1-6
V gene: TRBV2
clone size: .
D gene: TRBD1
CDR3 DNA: TGTGCCAGCAGACAGGGGATGGGTTCACCCCTCCACTTT
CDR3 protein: CASRQGMGSPLHF

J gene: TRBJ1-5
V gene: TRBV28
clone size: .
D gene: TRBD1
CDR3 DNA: TGTGCCAGCAGTCCAGGGACAGGTAATCAGCCCCAGCATTTT
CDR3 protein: CASSPGTGNQPQHF

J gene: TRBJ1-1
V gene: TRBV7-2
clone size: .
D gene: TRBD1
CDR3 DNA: TGTGCCAGCAGCTTGCATCGGACAGGGAACGGGGATGAAGCTTTCTTT
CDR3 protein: CASSLHRTGNGDEAFF

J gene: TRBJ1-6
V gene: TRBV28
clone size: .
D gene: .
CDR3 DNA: TGTGCCAGCAGTTATTCCGGACAGCGAAGCTCCTATAATTCACCCCTCCACTTT
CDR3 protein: CASSYSGQRSSYNSPLHF

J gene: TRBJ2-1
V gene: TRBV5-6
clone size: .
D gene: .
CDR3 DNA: TGTGCCAGCAGCCCCCGGACCCAGGGTGATGAGCAGTTCTTC
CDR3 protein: CASSPRTQGDEQFF

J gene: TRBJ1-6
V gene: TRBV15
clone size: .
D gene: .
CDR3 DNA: TGTGCCACCAGTAGGAGGGAAGATTCACCCCTCCACTTT
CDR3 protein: CATSRREDSPLHF

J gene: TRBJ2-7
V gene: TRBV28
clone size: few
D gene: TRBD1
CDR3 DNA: TGTGCCAGCAGCCAATTGGACAGGAGATACTACGAGCAGTACTTC
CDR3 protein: CASSQLDRRYYEQYF

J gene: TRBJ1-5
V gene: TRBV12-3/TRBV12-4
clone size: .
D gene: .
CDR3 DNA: TGTGCCAGCAGCCGGGGGAATCAGCCCCAGCATTTT
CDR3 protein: CASSRGNQPQHF

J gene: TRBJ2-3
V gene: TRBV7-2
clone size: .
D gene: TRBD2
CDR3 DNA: TGTGCCAGCAGCGATACGGGGGGGGATACGCAGTATTTT
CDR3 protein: CASSDTGGDTQYF

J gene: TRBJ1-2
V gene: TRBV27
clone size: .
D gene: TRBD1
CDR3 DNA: TGTGCCAGCAGTTTAAGTCCCCAGGGGGCGGCTTACTATGGCTACACCTTC
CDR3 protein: CASSLSPQGAAYYGYTF

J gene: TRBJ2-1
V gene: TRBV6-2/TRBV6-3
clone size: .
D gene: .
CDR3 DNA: TGTGCCAGCAGGCCTGAGACTAGTCCAGGGCAGTTCTTC
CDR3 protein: CASRPETSPGQFF

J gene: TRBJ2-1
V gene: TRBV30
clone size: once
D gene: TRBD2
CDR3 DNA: TGTGCCTGGAGGGCGACTAGCGGAGGTCACAATGAGCAGTTCTTC
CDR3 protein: CAWRATSGGHNEQFF

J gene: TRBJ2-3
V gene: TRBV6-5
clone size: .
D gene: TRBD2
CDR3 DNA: TGTGCCAGCAGTCTCCTAGCGGGCACAGATACGCAGTATTTT
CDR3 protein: CASSLLAGTDTQYF

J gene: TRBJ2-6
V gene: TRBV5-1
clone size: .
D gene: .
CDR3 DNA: TGCGCCAGCGCACTAGATTTCTCTGGGGCCAACGTCCTGACTTTC
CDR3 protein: CASALDFSGANVLTF

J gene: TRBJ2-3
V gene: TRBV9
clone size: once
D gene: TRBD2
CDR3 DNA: TGTGCCAGCGCGGGAGACGCCCACAGCACAGATACGCAGTATTTT
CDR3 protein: CASAGDAHSTDTQYF

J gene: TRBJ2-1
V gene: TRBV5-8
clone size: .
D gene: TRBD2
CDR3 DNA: TGTGCCAGCAGCCGGGGGGGGGCCCACTCCTACAATGAGCAGTTCTTC
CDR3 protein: CASSRGGAHSYNEQFF

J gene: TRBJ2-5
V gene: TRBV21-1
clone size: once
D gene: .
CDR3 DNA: TGTGCCAGCAGCAAAGCCCCCACTGGCCCCGACAGGGTATGTTGCCGGCAAGAGACCCAGTACTTC
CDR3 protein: CASSKAPTGPDRVCCRQETQYF

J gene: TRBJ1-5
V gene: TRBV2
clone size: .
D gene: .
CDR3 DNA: TGTGCCAGCAGTGAAAGAGGATCGGACAGTCAGCCCCAGCATTTT
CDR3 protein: CASSERGSDSQPQHF

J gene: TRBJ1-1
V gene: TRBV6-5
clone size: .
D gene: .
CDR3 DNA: TGTGCCAGCAGCTTGGACATCTTTTCTGAAGCTTTCTTT
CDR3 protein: CASSLDIFSEAFF

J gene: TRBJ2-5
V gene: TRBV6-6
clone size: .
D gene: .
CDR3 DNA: TGTGCCAGCAGTTATACAAAATTACAAGAGACCCAGTACTTC
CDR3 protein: CASSYTKLQETQYF

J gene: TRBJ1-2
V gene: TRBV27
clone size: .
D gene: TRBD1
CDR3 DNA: TGTGCCAGCAGTTTGACAGGGGAGAACTATGGCTACACCTTC
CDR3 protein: CASSLTGENYGYTF

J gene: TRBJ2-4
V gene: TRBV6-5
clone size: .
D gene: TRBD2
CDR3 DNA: TGTGCCAGCAGTTACTCCCAAGCGGGAGATGAGTACATTCAGTACTTC
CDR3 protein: CASSYSQAGDEYIQYF

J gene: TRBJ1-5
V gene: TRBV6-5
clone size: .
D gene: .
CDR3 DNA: TGTGCCAGCAGTCTACAGGGTAGTGGCAATCAGCCCCAGCATTTT
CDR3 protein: CASSLQGSGNQPQHF